Listed here is a single T cell receptor (beta chain). The antigen is undetermined. This sample was taken from a study of radiation and T cells in renal cell carcinoma. Turning to the study itself: Nephrectomy followed 15 Gy stereotactic body radiation by 4 weeks.

TCRdb's copy holds only in-frame clones and misses some; the assay was immunoSEQ multiplex PCR. This sample has tens of thousands of clones, with 65% to 85% found just once. General observations from the study: In blood, top tumor clones expanded by 2 weeks, shrinking by 4. No pretreatment tumor biopsies were available for baseline clonotypes.

Time point: baseline pretreatment blood. Described treatment: 15 Gy SBRT to primary tumor, nephrectomy 4 weeks later. This CDR3 has 15 amino acids. Germline values: CDR1 SGDLS, CDR2 YYNGEE. Losses at the gene ends were 4 bases for V and 2 bases for J; bases not matched to a gene: 5. The source of this sequence is a man in his sixties with renal cell carcinoma. The chain links TRBV9 to TRBJ2-7, with 11 bases aligning to TRBD2. The sample in question was blood, obtained from a patient whose treatment included radiotherapy and nephrectomy. CDR3 DNA sequence: TGTGCCAGCAGCCCAAGACTAGCGGGGACCTACGAGCAGTACTTC. Protein sequence: CASSPRLAGTYEQYF.